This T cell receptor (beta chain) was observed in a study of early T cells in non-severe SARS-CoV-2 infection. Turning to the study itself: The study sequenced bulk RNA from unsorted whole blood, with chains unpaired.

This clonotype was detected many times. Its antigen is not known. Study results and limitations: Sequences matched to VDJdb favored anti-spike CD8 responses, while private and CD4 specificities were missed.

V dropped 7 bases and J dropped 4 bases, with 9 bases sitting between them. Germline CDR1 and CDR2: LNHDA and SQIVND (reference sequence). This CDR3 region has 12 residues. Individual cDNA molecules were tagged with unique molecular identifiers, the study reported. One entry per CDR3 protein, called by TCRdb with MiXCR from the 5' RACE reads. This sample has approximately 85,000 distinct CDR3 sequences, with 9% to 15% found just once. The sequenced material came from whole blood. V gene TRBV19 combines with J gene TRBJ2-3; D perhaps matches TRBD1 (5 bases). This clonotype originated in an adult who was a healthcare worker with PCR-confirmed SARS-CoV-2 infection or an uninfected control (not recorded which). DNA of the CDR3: TGTGCCAGTACAGGGCTGGCAGATACGCAGTATTTT. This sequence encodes CASTGLADTQYF.